This T cell receptor beta chain emerged from a study of T cell responses to AZD1222 COVID-19 vaccine. Study at large: Researchers grouped second doses given at about 4 or about 12 weeks into one pool. Study-wide points: It was only a handful of AZD1222 recipients who were seropositive at baseline. Vaccine-associated CD4 TCRs ranged over spike, dominating at 160-218 and 743-854.

A remark on this clone: The target antigen is unknown.

J lost 4 bases, V lost 7 bases, and 10 bases had no gene match. In germline, CDR1 is LGHDT, CDR2 YNNKEL (reference sequence). CDR3 size: 14 residues. Some clones are missing from TCRdb's copy, which holds only in-frame ones; the method was immunoSEQ multiplex PCR. The top ten clones hold 2.2% of a sample with about 86,000 clones, more than 70% of them seen once. This receptor was obtained from an adult in good health. This rearrangement joins TRBV3-1 (or the pseudogene TRBV3-2) to TRBJ2-7; 7 positions match TRBD2. This specimen consisted of peripheral blood, obtained on day 0 of AZD1222 vaccination. The CDR3 coding sequence is TGTGCCAGCACCCCCGGGCGGGAGATTTACGAGCAGTACTTC. Translated: CASTPGREIYEQYF.